One sample yielded the 3 T cell receptor beta chains listed below, sequenced in a study of a mutant IDH1 vaccine in newly diagnosed glioma. Using immunoSEQ multiplex PCR, the repertoire was profiled, and TCRdb retains in-frame clones only, with some absent. The repertoire holds more than 35,000 clones, with 65% to 90% as singletons. Sample time point: week 35, safety follow-up. Doses of 300 ug of mutant IDH1 20-mer peptide were given with topical imiquimod. Their target antigens are unknown. Sequenced material: PBMCs, taken from a glioma patient whose treatment included an IDH1 peptide vaccine. The receptors come from a woman aged 40-49 years with glioma. Some clones in this sample may be carry-over from other donors' samples.

J is TRBJ2-2 and V is TRBV7-9; 9 bases are a match to TRBD2. Germline-derived CDR1 and CDR2 are SEHNR and FQNEAQ (reference sequence). CDR3 length equals 18 residues. V shed 5 bases, J shed 1 base, and the junction held 11 bases outside the gene matches. The CDR3 sequence: CASSAKPRGGRNTGELFF. The CDR3 coding sequence is TGTGCCAGCAGCGCAAAACCGCGGGGGGGGAGGAACACCGGGGAGCTGTTTTTT.

Concerning this clone itself: The junction shows a germline mismatch at one end, possibly a read error. V is TRBV28 and J is TRBJ2-3; TRBD2 is a possible D gene (6 bases). Germline lookup yields CDR1 MDHEN and CDR2 SYDVKM. The CDR3 has 13 amino acids. DNA of the CDR3: TGTGCCAGCAGTTTGGGGGGAGAATCGACCTTTACTTTT. It encodes CASSLGGESTFTF.

J is TRBJ2-2 and V is TRBV19; 8 positions agree with TRBD1. The length of the CDR3 is 14 residues. Germline CDR1 is LNHDA and CDR2 is SQIVND (reference sequence). The V segment lost 6 bases and the J segment 4 bases; nucleotides outside the gene matches: 4. The chain's CDR3 is CASRSDRVTGELFF. CDR3 in DNA: TGTGCCAGTAGATCGGACAGGGTCACCGGGGAGCTGTTTTTT. Variable domain in full (rest from reference TRBV19 and TRBJ2-2): DGGITQSPKYLFRKEGQNVTLSCEQNLNHDAMYWYRQDPGQGLRLIYYSQIVNDFQKGDIAEGYSVSREKKESFPLTVTSAQKNPTAFYLCASRSDRVTGELFFGEGSRLTVL.